Shown below are 22 T cell receptor beta chains from a single sample sequenced in a study of CD4 T cells in relation to SARS-CoV-2 and coronaviruses. Measured with immunoSEQ multiplex PCR; TCRdb has only the in-frame clones, and not every one. The sample contains approximately 16,000 clones, approximately 73% of which appear only once. CD4+ T cells from unexposed donors were obtained before the COVID-19 pandemic (2011-2018). The cells were cultured for about ten days before CD4+ T cells were isolated. No antigen has been assigned to these receptors. Material: CD4+ T cells from PBMCs, cultured in vitro. The origin of the receptors is a human donor in good health.

This chain links TRBV28 with TRBJ1-2, with D maybe TRBD1 (6 bases). The CDR3 length is 13 residues. V lost 8 bases to trimming and J lost 4 bases, with 14 bases between them. Germline CDR1 MDHEN, CDR2 SYDVKM. This chain's CDR3 is CASHTRGGYGYTF. The CDR3 region has the DNA TGTGCCAGCCACACCAGGGGTGGCTATGGCTACACCTTC.

The chain couples TRBV24-1 to TRBJ2-5, with 7 bases lining up with TRBD1. This CDR3 contains 13 residues. The J segment lost 5 bases and the V segment lost 5 bases, leaving 4 bases of the junction unmatched. CDR1 and CDR2 (germline): KGHDR, SFDVKD. This chain's CDR3 is CATSGMTGETQYF. The CDR3 DNA reads as TGTGCCACCAGTGGGATGACAGGGGAGACCCAGTACTTC.

The CDR3 bases are TGTGCCATCAGTGAGACAGGGACGGGCAATGAGCAGTTCTTC. Translated: CAISETGTGNEQFF. This rearrangement joins TRBV10-3 to TRBJ2-1; tentative D call: TRBD1 (6 bases). The V and J ends lost 2 bases and 6 bases respectively, with 11 bases between them. Looked up from germline, CDR1 is ENHRY and CDR2 is SYGVKD. This CDR3 spans 14 amino acids.

The chain employs TRBV23-1 and TRBJ1-6, with D possibly being TRBD1 (6 bases). Being an ORF, TRBV23-1 has a function that is uncertain. CDR3 length equals 16 residues. The V gene lost 2 bases and the J gene lost 5 bases, with 13 bases spanning the gap. The CDR3 sequence is CASSQKPGHDNSPLHF. The CDR3 nucleotides are TGCGCCAGCAGTCAAAAACCGGGACACGATAATTCACCCCTCCACTTT.

This clone was seen only a few times. The rearrangement joins TRBV27 to TRBJ2-5; a weak D match, TRBD1 (6 bases). Trimming stripped 2 bases from V and 7 bases from J, with 11 bases between. Per germline, CDR1 MNHEY and CDR2 SMNVEV (reference sequence). The CDR3 length is 13 residues. CDR3: CASSLKSRGTQYF. The CDR3 DNA is TGTGCCAGCAGTTTAAAGTCCAGGGGGACCCAGTACTTC.

The chain is built from TRBV5-1 and TRBJ2-3, with D unclear. Germline V gene lookup returns CDR1 SGHRS and CDR2 YFSETQ. The CDR3 runs 11 residues. Deletions cut 3 bases from V and 2 bases from J, with 1 base between. The CDR3 is CASSSTDTQYF. In DNA form, the CDR3 reads TGCGCCAGCAGCTCCACAGATACGCAGTATTTT.

The chain has TRBV2 and TRBJ2-7, with TRBD1 identical over 7 bases. CDR1 is SNHLY, CDR2 FYNNEI, per germline. The ends lost 7 bases at V and 6 bases at J; junction bases unmatched: 9. The CDR3 is made up of 13 amino acids. CDR3 protein: CASTGTVFGEQYF. CDR3 sequence (DNA): TGTGCCAGCACGGGGACAGTGTTTGGCGAGCAGTACTTC. Supplemented by reference TRBV2 and TRBJ2-7, the full variable domain reads EPEVTQTPSHQVTQMGQEVILRCVPISNHLYFYWYRQILGQKVEFLVSFYNNEISEKSEIFDDQFSVERPDGSNFTLKIRSTKLEDSAMYFCASTGTVFGEQYFGPGTRLTVT.

The CDR3 DNA reads TGCGCCAGCAGCTTGGGACAGTCCGCAGATACGCAGTATTTT. It translates to CASSLGQSADTQYF. The chain uses TRBV5-1 and TRBJ2-3; TRBD1 might be the D (5 bases). V lost 0 bases and J 4 bases, leaving 9 bases between the germline ends. This CDR3 has 14 amino acids. The V gene's germline CDR1 is SGHRS and CDR2 YFSETQ.

This clone was counted only a few times. This chain links TRBV6-1 with TRBJ1-5; TRBD1 aligns across 10 bases. V trimming: 2 bases; J trimming: 7 bases; junction bases outside the gene matches: 14. The CDR3 runs 18 residues. Germline lookup yields CDR1 MNHNS and CDR2 SASEGT. CDR3 amino acids: CASSEIRLRGTGVQPQHF. The CDR3, as DNA: TGTGCCAGCAGTGAAATAAGGCTAAGGGGGACAGGGGTGCAGCCCCAGCATTTT.

This clone was counted a few times. The rearrangement joins TRBV19 to TRBJ1-2, with D perhaps TRBD1 (5 bases). Per germline, CDR1 LNHDA and CDR2 SQIVND (reference sequence). V lost 5 bases and J 2 bases, leaving 18 bases between the germline ends. This CDR3 comprises 16 residues. CDR3 DNA: TGTGCCAGTAGTCAAGGACATGACTTCTTCAACTATGGCTACACCTTC. It specifies CASSQGHDFFNYGYTF.

This clone was recorded a few times. V usage is TRBV20-1 and J usage is TRBJ1-6; D remains unclear. The CDR3 is 14 amino acids. Per the germline V gene, CDR1 is DFQATT and CDR2 is SNEGSKA (reference sequence). Trimming shortened V by 3 bases and J by 7 bases, and 13 bases separated the two germline ends. The CDR3 bases are TGCAGTGCTAGTGGCAGCCAGACAAATTCACCCCTCCACTTT. Residues: CSASGSQTNSPLHF.

This clone has a handful of counts. V gene TRBV7-3 combines with J gene TRBJ2-2, with D unresolved. CDR3 length: 16 amino acids. CDR1 SGHTA and CDR2 FQGTGA come from the germline V gene. V lost 4 bases and J lost 4, with 16 bases in between. The CDR3 coding sequence is TGTGCCAGCAGCTCGTTCGTGTCCCCCGCCACCGGGGAGCTGTTTTTT. This encodes CASSSFVSPATGELFF.

The J gene is TRBJ2-3, the V gene TRBV28; D gene unclear. V dropped 1 base and J dropped 0 bases, with 8 bases sitting between them. From germline, CDR1 is MDHEN and CDR2 SYDVKM. The CDR3 contains 15 residues. CDR3 protein: CASSLSGPSTDTQYF. The CDR3 DNA reads TGTGCCAGCAGTTTATCAGGCCCTAGCACAGATACGCAGTATTTT. The whole variable domain, remainder taken from reference TRBV28 and TRBJ2-3, is DVKVTQSSRYLVKRTGEKVFLECVQDMDHENMFWYRQDPGLGLRLIYFSYDVKMKEKGDIPEGYSVSREKKERFSLILESASTNQTSMYLCASSLSGPSTDTQYFGPGTRLTVL.

This clone was counted a single time. The rearrangement joins TRBV2 to TRBJ2-3, with TRBD2 as a possible D gene (5 bases). There are 14 residues in the CDR3. Germline-derived CDR1 and CDR2 are SNHLY and FYNNEI. V lost 6 bases and J 0 bases, leaving 10 bases between the germline ends. The CDR3 sequence is CASRGRGSTDTQYF. CDR3 in DNA: TGTGCCAGCAGAGGACGGGGTAGCACAGATACGCAGTATTTT.

Here the CDR3 reads CASSDAVDVGEQFF. DNA of the CDR3: TGCGCCAGCAGCGACGCGGTAGATGTCGGTGAGCAGTTCTTC. This chain joins TRBV5-1 and TRBJ2-1, with D hard to call. The V gene's germline CDR1 is SGHRS and CDR2 YFSETQ. V gave up 4 bases and J gave up 9 bases, with 17 bases separating them. The CDR3 extends over 14 amino acids.

The J gene is TRBJ1-2, the V gene TRBV7-8; a weak D match, TRBD1 (5 bases). CDR1 is SGHVS, CDR2 FQNEAQ, per germline. V dropped 3 bases and J dropped 1 base, with 12 bases sitting between them. This CDR3 region has 15 residues. The CDR3 sequence is CASSFDHRNNYGYTF. The CDR3 bases are TGTGCCAGCAGCTTTGACCACAGGAATAACTATGGCTACACCTTC.

V usage is TRBV7-9 and J usage is TRBJ2-3; no reliable D call. The CDR3 consists of 14 residues. Looked up from germline, CDR1 is SEHNR and CDR2 is FQNEAQ (reference sequence). The V end was cut by 8 bases, the J end by 6 bases, with 18 bases between. CDR3 coding DNA: TGTGCCAGCGTTAGTCGAAACAAGGCGGATACGCAGTATTTT. It yields the protein CASVSRNKADTQYF. The variable domain in full, completed from reference TRBV7-9 and TRBJ2-3, reads DTGVSQNPRHKITKRGQNVTFRCDPISEHNRLYWYRQTLGQGPEFLTYFQNEAQLEKSRLLSDRFSAERPKGSFSTLEIQRTEQGDSAMYLCASVSRNKADTQYFGPGTRLTVL.

The chain combines TRBV9 with TRBJ2-5, with 14 bases identical to TRBD2. The CDR3 has 17 amino acids. The germline gives CDR1 SGDLS, CDR2 YYNGEE. J was trimmed by 4 bases and V by 2 bases; bases with no gene match: 7. The CDR3 spells CASSVGTSGSLGETQYF. Here the CDR3 DNA reads TGTGCCAGCAGCGTTGGGACTAGCGGGAGTCTCGGAGAGACCCAGTACTTC.

The chain carries TRBV12-5 and TRBJ2-7, with 11 bases matching TRBD2. Germline values: CDR1 LGHNT, CDR2 FRNRAP. The CDR3 has 17 residues. V shed 8 bases and J 4 bases; nucleotides not matched to a gene: 16. CDR3 amino acids: CASLTSGRRPLRYEQYF. The CDR3 DNA follows: TGTGCTAGTCTAACTAGCGGGAGACGCCCCCTCCGTTACGAGCAGTACTTC.

The chain carries TRBV2 and TRBJ1-1, with D uncertain. This CDR3 contains 13 residues. The germline gives CDR1 SNHLY, CDR2 FYNNEI. The V gene lost 8 bases and the J gene lost 1 base, with 11 bases spanning the gap. The CDR3 sequence is CASSTARNTEAFF. In DNA form, the CDR3 reads TGTGCCAGCTCAACCGCCAGGAACACTGAAGCTTTCTTT.

This clone was seen a single time. The chain combines TRBV5-1 with TRBJ2-5; D is possibly TRBD1 or TRBD2 (7 bases each). Trimming pared 4 bases from V and 4 bases from J, leaving 20 bases between. Germline-derived CDR1 and CDR2 are SGHRS and YFSETQ. The CDR3 loop spans 16 amino acids. In DNA, the CDR3 is TGCGCCAGCAGCCTAGGGAGGGGGCTGGTTTCAGAGACCCAGTACTTC. It translates to CASSLGRGLVSETQYF.

The chain employs TRBV4-1 and TRBJ2-1, with D possibly being TRBD1 or TRBD2 (5 bases each). Trimming took 4 bases from V and 3 from J, leaving 13 bases between them. Per germline, CDR1 MGHRA and CDR2 YSYEKL. CDR3 length equals 15 residues. The CDR3 loop is CASSPGGTNYNEQFF. The CDR3 DNA follows: TGCGCCAGCAGCCCCGGTGGGACGAACTACAATGAGCAGTTCTTC.